This T cell receptor (beta chain) was obtained from a study of T cells in Graves' hyperthyroidism and ophthalmopathy. Study details: Peripheral blood specimens were obtained at initial diagnosis, prior to any treatment. The study, taken as a whole, reports: In blood, most of the thyroid clonotypes expanded above 0.001 were also present. The model anticipated ophthalmopathy a median 6.5 months pre-onset.

RNA transcripts provided the source from which TCR beta CDR3 regions were amplified. Carried out on the TCR CDR3, a first-round RT-PCR used the HTBI primer set. TCRdb re-analysed the multiplex PCR reads in MiXCR, keeping a single row per CDR3 protein. The table records about 400,000 distinct CDR3 sequences, roughly 14% of them present only once. This clonotype turned up a few times. Its matching antigen is unknown. Germline V lookup: CDR1 SQVTM, CDR2 ANQGSEA. The CDR3 runs to 9 residues. The germline V and J ends were trimmed by 7 bases and 3 bases, with 3 bases remaining between them. The clonotype comes from a woman aged 18 to 35 with Graves' hyperthyroidism. Specimen: blood. This chain joins TRBV29-1 and TRBJ2-5; D is unresolved. The chain's CDR3 is CSAKETQYF. The DNA of the CDR3 is TGCAGCGCGAAAGAGACCCAGTACTTC.